The 25 T cell receptor beta chains below were found in one sample sequenced in a study of early stage breast cancer tumors. Some clones are missing from TCRdb's copy, which holds only in-frame ones; the method was immunoSEQ multiplex PCR. This sample has 2,700 or so clones, with about 71% found just once. Sequencing was performed on normal breast tissue next to the tumor. The receptor set was obtained from a person aged 45 to 60 with breast cancer.

The rearrangement joins TRBV7-6 to TRBJ2-7; the match to TRBD2 covers 8 bases. With 2 bases clipped from V and 5 bases from J, the junction kept 8 bases outside the gene matches. Germline V gene lookup returns CDR1 SGHVS and CDR2 FNYEAQ. The length of the CDR3 is 15 residues. CDR3 bases: TGTGCCAGCAGCTTATGGAGCGGGAGAGCTAACGAGCAGTACTTC. Translating gives CASSLWSGRANEQYF.

The J gene is TRBJ2-1, the V gene TRBV19; 10 nucleotides line up with TRBD2. This CDR3 is 17 amino acids long. In germline, CDR1 is LNHDA, CDR2 SQIVND (reference sequence). The V gene end was trimmed by 11 bases and the J gene end by 7 bases; junction bases not matched to a gene: 20. DNA of the CDR3: TGTGCCTCCGAGCGGGGGGCGGTGGCTAGCGGGAGAAATGAGCAGTTCTTC. Its translation is CASERGAVASGRNEQFF.

The rearrangement uses TRBV19 and TRBJ1-2; D unresolved. Trimming removed 7 bases at V and 5 bases at J, with 17 bases between. The CDR3 extends over 14 amino acids. Germline V gene sequence: CDR1 LNHDA, CDR2 SQIVND (reference sequence). The CDR3 bases are TGTGCCAGTACCTCGACACTTATCCCTTATGGCTACACCTTC. It yields the protein CASTSTLIPYGYTF.

The chain has TRBV28 and TRBJ2-7; tentative D call: TRBD2 (7 bases). V lost 6 bases and J 5 bases, leaving 20 bases between the germline ends. CDR3 size: 15 residues. The germline V gene has CDR1 MDHEN and CDR2 SYDVKM. CDR3 coding DNA: TGTGCCAGCAGCCCAGGTTGGGGGGGCCTCGACGAGCAGTACTTC. Translation gives CASSPGWGGLDEQYF.

The chain joins TRBV9 to TRBJ2-7; a possible D gene is TRBD1 (5 bases). Germline V lookup: CDR1 SGDLS, CDR2 YYNGEE. V lost 1 base and J lost 4, with 9 bases in between. CDR3 length equals 13 residues. CDR3 sequence: CASSVLTGYEQYF. CDR3 DNA sequence: TGTGCCAGCAGCGTATTAACAGGATACGAGCAGTACTTC.

The V call is TRBV5-1, the J call TRBJ1-6; no clear D. Germline CDR1 and CDR2: SGHRS and YFSETQ. This CDR3 has 15 amino acids. Trimming left V 1 base short and J 5 bases short, with 10 bases between. In nucleotides, the CDR3 is TGCGCCAGCAGCTTGAGATCTGATGATAATTCACCCCTCCACTTT. Translated: CASSLRSDDNSPLHF. Filled out from reference TRBV5-1 and TRBJ1-6, the complete variable domain reads KAGVTQTPRYLIKTRGQQVTLSCSPISGHRSVSWYQQTPGQGLQFLFEYFSETQRNKGNFPGRFSGRQFSNSRSEMNVSTLELGDSALYLCASSLRSDDNSPLHFGNGTRLTVT.

This clone has more than one count but fewer than ten. An end of the junction does not agree with germline; a read error may underlie this. V usage is TRBV5-1 and J usage is TRBJ1-4; tentatively, D is TRBD1 (6 bases). This CDR3 contains 14 residues. Germline-derived CDR1 and CDR2 are SGHRS and YFSETQ. The CDR3 here is CASSLPGGLGKTVF. DNA for the CDR3: TGCGCCAGCAGCTTGCCGGGGGGCCTGGGAAAAACTGTTTTT.

The chain recombines TRBV7-9 with TRBJ2-7, with TRBD1 identical over 8 bases. This CDR3 contains 16 residues. Germline-derived CDR1 and CDR2 are SEHNR and FQNEAQ (reference sequence). V was clipped by 5 bases and J by 5 bases; unmatched bases: 14. The CDR3 sequence is CASSPLGAGGKNEQYF. The CDR3 DNA follows: TGTGCCAGCAGCCCACTAGGGGCAGGGGGCAAGAACGAGCAGTACTTC. The full variable domain, in which reference TRBV7-9 and TRBJ2-7 provide the parts outside the CDR3, is DTGVSQNPRHKITKRGQNVTFRCDPISEHNRLYWYRQTLGQGPEFLTYFQNEAQLEKSRLLSDRFSAERPKGSFSTLEIQRTEQGDSAMYLCASSPLGAGGKNEQYFGPGTRLTVT.

V and J are TRBV9 and TRBJ1-4, with 7 bases fitting TRBD1. The junction had 2 bases not matched to a gene; V was cut back by 3 bases and J by 3 bases. This CDR3 is 14 amino acids long. Germline CDR1 SGDLS, CDR2 YYNGEE. The CDR3 spells CASSEGQPNEKLFF. CDR3 in DNA: TGTGCCAGCAGCGAGGGACAGCCTAATGAAAAACTGTTTTTT. Full variable domain (rest looked up from reference TRBV9 and TRBJ1-4): DSGVTQTPKHLITATGQRVTLRCSPRSGDLSVYWYQQSLDQGLQFLIQYYNGEERAKGNILERFSAQQFPDLHSELNLSSLELGDSALYFCASSEGQPNEKLFFGSGTQLSVL.

V gene TRBV6-6 combines with J gene TRBJ2-3, with D possibly being TRBD2 (6 bases). The CDR3 contains 13 residues. V dropped 5 bases and J dropped 3 bases, with 9 bases sitting between them. Germline V lookup: CDR1 MNHNY, CDR2 SVGAGI (reference sequence). The CDR3 coding sequence is TGTGCCAGCAGTCCCCGGGGGACAGATACGCAGTATTTT. Protein sequence: CASSPRGTDTQYF.

The chain has TRBV9 and TRBJ2-2; D remains unclear. CDR3 length: 16 residues. V lost 4 bases to trimming and J lost 0 bases, with 13 bases between them. The germline gives CDR1 SGDLS, CDR2 YYNGEE. CDR3 region: CASSFFDRANTGELFF. Written as DNA, the CDR3 is TGTGCCAGCAGCTTCTTCGACCGCGCGAACACCGGGGAGCTGTTTTTT. The full variable domain, with the rest looked up from reference TRBV9 and TRBJ2-2, is DSGVTQTPKHLITATGQRVTLRCSPRSGDLSVYWYQQSLDQGLQFLIQYYNGEERAKGNILERFSAQQFPDLHSELNLSSLELGDSALYFCASSFFDRANTGELFFGEGSRLTVL.

The J gene is TRBJ2-7, the V gene TRBV5-1; 13 positions agree with TRBD2. The CDR3 length is 16 residues. J lost 3 bases, V lost 5 bases, and 8 bases had no gene match. Germline V CDR1 and CDR2: SGHRS, YFSETQ. The CDR3 bases are TGCGCCAGCAGTCCGGGACTAGCGGGGCCCGTCTACGAGCAGTACTTC. This translates into CASSPGLAGPVYEQYF.

The rearrangement uses TRBV11-2 and TRBJ2-7; D remains ambiguous. The CDR3 loop spans 14 amino acids. The germline V gene encodes CDR1 SGHAT and CDR2 FQNNGV. V was pared by 0 bases and J by 2 bases, with 8 bases between. CDR3 sequence: CASSLDVEAYEQYF. As DNA, the CDR3 is TGTGCCAGCAGCTTAGATGTTGAGGCCTACGAGCAGTACTTC.

This clone was found once. This chain uses TRBV2 with TRBJ2-1; 7 bases align to TRBD1. Germline-derived CDR1 and CDR2 are SNHLY and FYNNEI. J gave up 8 bases and V 6 bases, and 7 bases lay outside the gene matches. The CDR3 loop spans 13 amino acids. The CDR3 coding sequence is TGTGCCAGCAGGGTGACAGGGAGCGATGAGCAGTTCTTC. Translating gives CASRVTGSDEQFF.

This rearrangement joins TRBV9 to TRBJ2-1; no clear D gene. Germline values: CDR1 SGDLS, CDR2 YYNGEE. V dropped 0 bases and J dropped 4 bases, with 17 bases sitting between them. The CDR3 runs 17 residues. CDR3 protein: CASSVEPLARTYNEQFF. CDR3 sequence (DNA): TGTGCCAGCAGCGTAGAGCCCCTCGCGCGTACGTACAATGAGCAGTTCTTC.

The chain is built from TRBV9 and TRBJ1-1; unclear D gene. The CDR3 has 14 residues. CDR1 is SGDLS, CDR2 YYNGEE, per germline. Trimming stripped 0 bases from V and 1 base from J, with 7 bases between. The CDR3 region is CASSVGGQNTEAFF. CDR3 DNA sequence: TGTGCCAGCAGCGTAGGAGGGCAGAACACTGAAGCTTTCTTT.

This clone was detected only once. V is TRBV13 and J is TRBJ2-3; no clear D gene. CDR3 size: 14 residues. The germline CDR1 and CDR2 sequences are PRHDT and FYEKMQ (reference sequence). V lost 3 bases and J lost 7, with 14 bases in between. The CDR3 is CASSFRRSANTQYF. CDR3 bases: TGTGCCAGCAGCTTTCGTCGGTCTGCGAATACGCAGTATTTT.

The rearrangement joins TRBV28 to TRBJ1-3; 11 bases fit TRBD1. The CDR3 sequence is 17 residues long. The V gene end was trimmed by 7 bases and the J gene end by 4 bases; junction bases not matched to a gene: 12. The germline gives CDR1 MDHEN, CDR2 SYDVKM. The CDR3 loop reads CASNTDGQGAGGNTIYF. The CDR3 nucleotides are TGTGCCAGCAATACAGACGGACAGGGGGCGGGAGGAAACACCATATATTTT.

This clone was observed a handful of times. This rearrangement joins TRBV6-6 to TRBJ2-2, with no clear D. In germline, CDR1 is MNHNY, CDR2 SVGAGI (reference sequence). The CDR3 is 13 amino acids. With 8 bases removed from V and 1 base from J, the gap between germline ends came to 8 bases. CDR3 region: CASLGGNTGELFF. The DNA for the CDR3 is TGTGCCAGCTTGGGCGGGAACACCGGGGAGCTGTTTTTT.

This clone counts as large. The chain links TRBV29-1 to TRBJ1-1, with D unresolved. The V gene lost 0 bases and the J gene lost 7 bases, with 6 bases spanning the gap. The CDR3 consists of 11 residues. Germline loops: CDR1 SQVTM, CDR2 ANQGSEA. CDR3 in DNA: TGCAGCGTTGAAGATCCGGGTGAAGCTTTCTTT. This gives the protein CSVEDPGEAFF.

The table lists this clone with a few counts. The chain is built from TRBV30 and TRBJ2-7; 10 bases are shared with TRBD2. This CDR3 comprises 14 residues. V shed 6 bases, J shed 7 bases, and the junction held 12 bases outside the gene matches. Germline CDR1 and CDR2: GTSNPN and SVGIG (reference sequence). The CDR3 loop reads CACRLEGLAREQYF. CDR3 DNA: TGTGCCTGTCGGTTGGAGGGACTAGCGAGGGAGCAGTACTTC. Full variable domain (remainder filled in from reference TRBV30 and TRBJ2-7): SQTIHQWPATLVQPVGSPLSLECTVEGTSNPNLYWYRQAAGRGLQLLFYSVGIGQISSEVPQNLSASRPQDRQFILSSKKLLLSDSGFYLCACRLEGLAREQYFGPGTRLTVT.

CDR3 in DNA: TGTGCCAGCAGCTTGGCTGGGTCTAACTATGGCTACACCTTC. Protein sequence: CASSLAGSNYGYTF. The chain uses TRBV5-6 and TRBJ1-2; D uncertain. Germline V lookup: CDR1 SGHDT, CDR2 YYEEEE. The CDR3 is made up of 14 amino acids. Trimming took 0 bases from V and 0 from J, leaving 6 bases between them.

The chain joins TRBV30 to TRBJ1-1; 10 bases are shared with TRBD1. V lost 1 base to trimming and J lost 1 base; unmatched junction nucleotides: 12. The CDR3 spans 18 residues. Germline-derived CDR1 and CDR2 are GTSNPN and SVGIG (reference sequence). CDR3 coding DNA: TGTGCCTGGAGTGGGCTCGGGACAGGGGTCTCTCGGAACACTGAAGCTTTCTTT. Its translation is CAWSGLGTGVSRNTEAFF. Full variable domain (missing parts from reference TRBV30 and TRBJ1-1): SQTIHQWPATLVQPVGSPLSLECTVEGTSNPNLYWYRQAAGRGLQLLFYSVGIGQISSEVPQNLSASRPQDRQFILSSKKLLLSDSGFYLCAWSGLGTGVSRNTEAFFGQGTRLTVV.

This rearrangement joins TRBV7-7 to TRBJ2-1, with D perhaps matching TRBD2 (6 bases). Germline CDR1 and CDR2: SSHAT and FNYEAQ (reference sequence). CDR3 length: 19 residues. V shed 4 bases and J shed 0 bases, with 22 bases lying between them. The CDR3 bases are TGTGCCAGCAGCTCAAATTTAAAGGGGACTTCCTCCTCCTACAATGAGCAGTTCTTC. Its translation: CASSSNLKGTSSSYNEQFF.

V and J are TRBV30 and TRBJ1-1; D perhaps matches TRBD1 (6 bases). Germline CDR1 GTSNPN, CDR2 SVGIG (reference sequence). The V end was cut by 0 bases, the J end by 2 bases, with 13 bases between. This CDR3 region has 15 residues. CDR3 in amino acids: CAWSVWGAQNTEAFF. CDR3 nucleotide sequence: TGTGCCTGGAGTGTATGGGGGGCTCAAAACACTGAAGCTTTCTTT.